This TCR beta chain was sequenced in a study of technical replicates of blood from several donors. The assay was immunoSEQ multiplex PCR, and TCRdb's table has in-frame clones only and misses some. The repertoire has fewer than 100,000 clones, about 94% of them found once; the top ten carry about 0.21%. Trimming left V 4 bases short and J 8 bases short, with 16 bases between. The germline V gene has CDR1 SGHRS and CDR2 YFSETQ. There are 14 residues in the CDR3. The TCR was taken from a human donor in good health. What was sequenced was T cells isolated from PBMCs. The chain has TRBV5-1 and TRBJ2-1, with a weak D call TRBD1 (6 bases). CDR3 DNA sequence: TGCGCCAGCAGCCAGGACAGCAAATGGGATGAGCAGTTCTTC. It encodes CASSQDSKWDEQFF.